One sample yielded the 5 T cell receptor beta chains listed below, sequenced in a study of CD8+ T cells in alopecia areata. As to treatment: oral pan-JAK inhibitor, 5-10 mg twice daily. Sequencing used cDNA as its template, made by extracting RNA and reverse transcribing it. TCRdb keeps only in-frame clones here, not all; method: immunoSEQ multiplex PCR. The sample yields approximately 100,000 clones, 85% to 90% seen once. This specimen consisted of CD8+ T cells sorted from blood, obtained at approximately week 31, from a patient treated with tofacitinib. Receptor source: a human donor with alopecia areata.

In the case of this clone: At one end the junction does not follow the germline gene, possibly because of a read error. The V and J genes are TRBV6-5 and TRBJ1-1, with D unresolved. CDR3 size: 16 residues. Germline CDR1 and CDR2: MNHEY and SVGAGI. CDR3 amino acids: CANSYQSWQVNTEAFF. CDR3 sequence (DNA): TGTGCCAACAGTTACCAGTCTTGGCAGGTGAACACTGAAGCTTTCTTT.

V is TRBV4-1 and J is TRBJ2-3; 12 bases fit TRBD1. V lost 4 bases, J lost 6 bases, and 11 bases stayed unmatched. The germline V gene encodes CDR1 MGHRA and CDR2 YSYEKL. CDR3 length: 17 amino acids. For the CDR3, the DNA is TGCGCCAGCAGCCGTTCCGGGGGACAGGGGGCCGGGGATACGCAGTATTTT. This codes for CASSRSGGQGAGDTQYF.

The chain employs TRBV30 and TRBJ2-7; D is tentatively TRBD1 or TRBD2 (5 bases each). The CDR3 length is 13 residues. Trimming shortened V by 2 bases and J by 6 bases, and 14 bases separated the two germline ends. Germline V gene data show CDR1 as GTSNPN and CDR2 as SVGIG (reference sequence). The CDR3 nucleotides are TGTGCCTGGAGTATTGGGGACCCGTCCGAGCAGTACTTC. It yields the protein CAWSIGDPSEQYF.

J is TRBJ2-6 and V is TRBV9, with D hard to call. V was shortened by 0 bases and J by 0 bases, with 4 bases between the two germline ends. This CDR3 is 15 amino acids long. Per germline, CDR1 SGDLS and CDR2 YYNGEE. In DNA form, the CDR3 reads TGTGCCAGCAGCGTAGAGACCTCTGGGGCCAACGTCCTGACTTTC. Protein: CASSVETSGANVLTF. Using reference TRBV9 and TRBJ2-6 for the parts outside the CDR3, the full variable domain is DSGVTQTPKHLITATGQRVTLRCSPRSGDLSVYWYQQSLDQGLQFLIQYYNGEERAKGNILERFSAQQFPDLHSELNLSSLELGDSALYFCASSVETSGANVLTFGAGSRLTVL.

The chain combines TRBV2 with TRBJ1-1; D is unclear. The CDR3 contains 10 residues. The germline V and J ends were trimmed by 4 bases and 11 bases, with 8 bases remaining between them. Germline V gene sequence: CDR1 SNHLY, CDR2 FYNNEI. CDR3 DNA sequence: TGTGCCAGCAGTGGTGGTTTTGCTTTCTTT. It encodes CASSGGFAFF.